The present T cell receptor (beta chain) was sequenced within a study of cytomegalovirus exposure and HLA in healthy donors. Study outcomes and limitations: Most CMV-associated TCR beta chains appeared HLA-restricted in a later analysis. TCR beta chains associated with HLA were, in a later analysis, more clonally expanded than equally common others. Later, TCR association rates were found to vary by HLA locus, highest for DRB1 and lowest for HLA-C.

Vbeta (60) and Jbeta (13) primers were used in the PCR. TCRdb keeps only in-frame clones here, not all; method: immunoSEQ multiplex PCR. The sample records 150,000 to 200,000 clones, around 80% being singletons. CDR1 is SGDLS, CDR2 YYNGEE, per germline. Losses at the gene ends were 2 bases for V and 6 bases for J; bases not matched to a gene: 12. The CDR3 is 17 residues long. Turning to this clone: Antigen unknown.

Sequenced input: PBMCs. The TCR comes from a woman aged 25 to 45 in good health and CMV-seronegative. This chain connects TRBV9 to TRBJ2-1, with 9 bases that match TRBD1. The chain's CDR3 is CASSVPPWTGAGNEQFF. The CDR3 nucleotides are TGTGCCAGCAGCGTCCCTCCTTGGACAGGGGCGGGCAATGAGCAGTTCTTC.